The 3 T cell receptor beta chains reported below all come from one sample, sequenced in a study of T cell clonality in common variable immunodeficiency. Sequencing used immunoSEQ multiplex PCR; TCRdb keeps in-frame clones, though not all of them. The sample yields some 43,000 clones, without any singletons. Sequenced sample: peripheral blood mononuclear cells. The receptors come from a person between 18 and 70 years old in good health.

This clone showed up many times. The DNA ends 3 residues before the CDR3 does, and the rest of the CDR3 is filled in from the germline J gene. The J gene is TRBJ1-1, the V gene TRBV12-5, with D uncertain. The CDR3 covers 13 residues. Between the trimmed V and J ends, which lost 6 bases and 4 bases, there was a span of 12 bases. The germline gives CDR1 LGHNT, CDR2 FRNRAP. The part of the CDR3 DNA that was read is TGTGCTAGTGGACCACCTCGGGGCACTGAA. It encodes CASGPPRGTE. The whole CDR3 region reads CASGPPRGTEAFF.

This clone was seen many times. The read gets to within 3 residues of the CDR3 end, and the germline J gene fills in the rest. The V call is TRBV20-1, the J call TRBJ2-7; 9 nucleotides line up with TRBD2. CDR1 is DFQATT and CDR2 is SNEGSKA in the germline V gene (reference sequence). This CDR3 is built from 15 residues. Germline trimming cut 3 bases from V and 0 bases from J; bases unmatched to any gene: 6. The sequenced part of the CDR3 DNA is TGCAGTGCTAGCGGACTAGCGCAAAGCTCCTACGAG. It yields the protein CSASGLAQSSYE. The entire CDR3 reads CSASGLAQSSYEQYF.

Only a few counts were recorded for this clone. Read coverage stops 3 residues before the CDR3 terminus; the germline J gene supplies the remainder. The chain has TRBV11-3 and TRBJ2-7, with a weak D call TRBD1 (5 bases). The CDR3 loop spans 14 amino acids. The V end was cut by 4 bases, the J end by 3 bases, with 13 bases between. In germline, CDR1 is SGHNT, CDR2 YENEEA. CDR3 sequence: CASSSGPRGYEQYF. CDR3 bases read: TGTGCCAGCAGCTCGGGCCCAAGGGGCTACGAG.